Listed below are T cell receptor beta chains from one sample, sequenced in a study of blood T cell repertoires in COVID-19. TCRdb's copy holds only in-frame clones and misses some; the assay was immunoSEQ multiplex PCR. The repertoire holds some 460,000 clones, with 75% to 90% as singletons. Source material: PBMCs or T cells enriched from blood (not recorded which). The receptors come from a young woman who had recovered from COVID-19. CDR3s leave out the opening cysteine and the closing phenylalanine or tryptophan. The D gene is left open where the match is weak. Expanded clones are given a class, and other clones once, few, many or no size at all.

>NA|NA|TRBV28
ASIPSGEISNQPQH
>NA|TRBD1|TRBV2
ASRPTGGGSNQPQH
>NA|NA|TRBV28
ASSPRGELMNTEAF
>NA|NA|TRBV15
ATSRDRGLDEQF
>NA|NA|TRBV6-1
ASSEEVEAGNTIY
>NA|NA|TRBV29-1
SVYTRGTEAF
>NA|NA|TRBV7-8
ASSLAGKTANSPLH
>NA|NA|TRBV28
ASSLAGTYKGNEQF
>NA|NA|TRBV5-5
ASSSRGGANTGELF
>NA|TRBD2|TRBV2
ASSDGRGKETQY
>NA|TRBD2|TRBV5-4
ASSQRTSGAYNEQF
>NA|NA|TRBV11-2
ASSLGPGSNQPQH
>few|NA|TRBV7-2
ASSFLGAMNTEAF
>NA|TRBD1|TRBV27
ASSPRDRDNYGYT
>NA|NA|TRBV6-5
ASSPRTAALGYT
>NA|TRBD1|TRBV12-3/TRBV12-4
ASSRTGSNEQF
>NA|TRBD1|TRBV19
ASSDPGQGENSPLH
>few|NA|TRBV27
ASSYRGGALDGYT
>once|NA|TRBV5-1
ASSPEGDQPQH
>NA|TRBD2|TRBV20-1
SGAGGQY
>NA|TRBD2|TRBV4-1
ASSQEASGLAGAPAKNIQY
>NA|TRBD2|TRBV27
ASRPGLALFNEQF
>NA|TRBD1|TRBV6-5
ASSPPGQGRSPLH
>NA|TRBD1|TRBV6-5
ASRKGQESNTQY
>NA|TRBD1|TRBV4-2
ASSDRGLRAGELF
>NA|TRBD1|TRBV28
AGGGYYNSPLH
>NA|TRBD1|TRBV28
ASSSDRGRGTEAF